A single T cell receptor (beta chain) is shown here with its context. Its antigen remains unknown. V was clipped by 4 bases and J by 11 bases, with 20 bases between them. The CDR3 extends over 14 amino acids. Per the germline V gene, CDR1 is SGHVS and CDR2 is FNYEAQ. Produced via immunoSEQ multiplex PCR; TCRdb's table is partial and in-frame only. The table lists 75,000 to 85,000 clones, around 81% of them singletons. The source of the sample is a study of T cells in localized non-small cell lung cancer. Findings of the study overall: Uninvolved adjacent lung showed higher T cell clonality than tumor. Longer overall survival was associated with a higher density of T cells in the blood. It remains possible that heterogeneity exists, since only one tumor region was sequenced.

The V and J genes are TRBV7-6 and TRBJ1-1; D call uncertain. The source is a female donor over 55 with stage I lung adenocarcinoma. The starting material was peripheral blood, obtained before any cancer treatment. In DNA, the CDR3 is TGTGCCAGCAGCTCGCAGGCTTACGACGCTGGGGCTTTCTTT. This translates into CASSSQAYDAGAFF.